Listed here are 18 T cell receptor beta chains from one sample, sequenced in a study of cytomegalovirus exposure and HLA in healthy donors. The PCR made use of 60 Vbeta and 13 Jbeta primers. The assay was immunoSEQ multiplex PCR, and TCRdb's table has in-frame clones only and misses some. The sample includes roughly 150,000 clones, roughly 67% of them seen just once. Sequenced sample: PBMCs. Receptor source: a woman younger than 30 in good health and CMV-seropositive.

V gene TRBV5-1 combines with J gene TRBJ1-1, with D possibly being TRBD1 (6 bases). Trimming shortened V by 4 bases and J by 1 base, and 14 bases separated the two germline ends. In germline, CDR1 is SGHRS, CDR2 YFSETQ. There are 15 residues in the CDR3. The CDR3 loop reads CASSPLDSSNTEAFF. As DNA, the CDR3 is TGCGCCAGCAGCCCGCTGGACAGCTCGAACACTGAAGCTTTCTTT.

This chain links TRBV9 with TRBJ2-5; no clear D gene. Between the trimmed V and J ends, which lost 0 bases and 0 bases, there was a span of 6 bases. Per the germline V gene, CDR1 is SGDLS and CDR2 is YYNGEE. The CDR3 spans 14 residues. CDR3 amino acids: CASSVGAHQETQYF. The CDR3 DNA sequence: TGTGCCAGCAGCGTAGGGGCACACCAAGAGACCCAGTACTTC.

The V gene is TRBV7-8, the J gene TRBJ2-7; 7 bases align to TRBD1. With 1 base clipped from V and 4 bases from J, the junction kept 4 bases outside the gene matches. Per the germline V gene, CDR1 is SGHVS and CDR2 is FQNEAQ. The CDR3 is 14 amino acids. This CDR3 reads CASSLGGQLYEQYF. CDR3 in DNA: TGTGCCAGCAGCTTAGGGGGACAGCTATACGAGCAGTACTTC.

The chain uses TRBV28 and TRBJ1-6, with D tentatively TRBD1 (5 bases). The CDR3 has 16 residues. Trimming cost V 2 bases and J 8 bases, with 16 bases left between them. Germline V gene sequence: CDR1 MDHEN, CDR2 SYDVKM. The CDR3 DNA is TGTGCCAGCAGTTTAATTCTATCCGGGGGGTATTCACCCCTCCACTTT. This gives the protein CASSLILSGGYSPLHF.

The chain joins TRBV27 to TRBJ1-1; no clear D. The V end lost 5 bases, the J end lost 2 bases, and 12 bases lay between the germline ends. The CDR3 sequence is 14 residues long. Per germline, CDR1 MNHEY and CDR2 SMNVEV (reference sequence). This chain's CDR3 is CASSVNTDNTEAFF. CDR3 coding DNA: TGTGCCAGCAGTGTAAACACAGATAACACTGAAGCTTTCTTT.

The rearrangement links TRBV7-2 to TRBJ1-2; 9 bases align to TRBD1. CDR1 is SGHTA, CDR2 FQGNSA, per germline. V was clipped by 6 bases and J by 2 bases; unmatched bases: 4. The CDR3 length is 14 residues. The CDR3 nucleotides read TGTGCCAGCAGATCGACAGGGGGAAACTATGGCTACACCTTC. It encodes CASRSTGGNYGYTF.

The genes are TRBV9 and TRBJ2-3; D gene uncertain. CDR1 SGDLS and CDR2 YYNGEE come from the germline V gene. Trimming shortened V by 0 bases and J by 2 bases, and 4 bases separated the two germline ends. The CDR3 has 13 amino acids. The chain's CDR3 is CASSVGDTDTQYF. CDR3 nucleotides: TGTGCCAGCAGCGTAGGAGACACAGATACGCAGTATTTT.

The CDR3: CASSHTADVRDGYTF. The DNA of the CDR3 is TGCGCCAGCAGCCATACGGCAGACGTACGGGATGGCTACACCTTC. V gene TRBV4-1 combines with J gene TRBJ1-2; D remains unclear. The germline V gene has CDR1 MGHRA and CDR2 YSYEKL. V lost 3 bases and J 6 bases, leaving 17 bases between the germline ends. The CDR3 is made up of 15 amino acids.

The V call is TRBV6-5, the J call TRBJ2-5, with 7 bases that match TRBD1. The CDR3 runs 15 residues. J was trimmed by 2 bases and V by 2 bases; bases with no gene match: 5. The germline V gene has CDR1 MNHEY and CDR2 SVGAGI. DNA for the CDR3: TGTGCCAGCAGTTACACACCACAGGGGCAAGAGACCCAGTACTTC. Amino acid sequence: CASSYTPQGQETQYF.

This clone was observed a handful of times. The V call is TRBV4-3, the J call TRBJ2-3; 9 bases are shared with TRBD1. The germline V gene has CDR1 LGHNA and CDR2 YSLEER. Losses at the gene ends were 1 base for V and 1 base for J; bases not matched to a gene: 3. There are 16 residues in the CDR3. Here the CDR3 DNA reads TGCGCCAGCAGCCAAGGCCGGGACAGGGGCACAGATACGCAGTATTTT. Translating it yields CASSQGRDRGTDTQYF.

The chain recombines TRBV7-2 with TRBJ1-1, with 7 bases fitting TRBD1. Trimming at V came to 5 bases and at J to 3 bases, leaving 9 bases not matched to a gene. Germline CDR1 SGHTA, CDR2 FQGNSA. This CDR3 spans 15 amino acids. The CDR3 spells CASSQPTGRYTEAFF. For the CDR3, the DNA is TGTGCCAGCAGCCAGCCGACAGGGAGGTACACTGAAGCTTTCTTT.

This clone was picked up a small number of times. The V gene is TRBV5-5, the J gene TRBJ1-2; possibly TRBD1 for D (5 bases). CDR3 length: 14 residues. Germline V gives CDR1 SGHKS, CDR2 YYEKEE (reference sequence). Between the trimmed V and J ends, which lost 1 base and 4 bases, there was a span of 11 bases. The CDR3 here is CASSLPGLSYGYTF. In nucleotides, the CDR3 is TGTGCCAGCAGCTTGCCAGGGTTGAGCTATGGCTACACCTTC.

This clone was seen only a few times. The gene calls are TRBV18 and TRBJ1-1; 8 bases are a match to TRBD1. Germline CDR1 is KGHSH and CDR2 is LQKENI. This CDR3 is built from 15 residues. J gave up 1 base and V 6 bases, and 7 bases lay outside the gene matches. This CDR3 is CASSEGQGGNTEAFF. DNA of the CDR3: TGTGCCAGCTCCGAAGGACAGGGCGGGAACACTGAAGCTTTCTTT.

As regards this clone: Its ends do not fully match the called genes, so a read error is possible. The J gene is TRBJ2-5, the V gene TRBV7-7; perhaps TRBD1 as D (5 bases). CDR1 and CDR2 (germline): SSHAT, FNYEAQ (reference sequence). CDR3 length: 15 amino acids. CDR3 DNA sequence: TGTGCTAGCAGCTTAGAAGTGGGGCCCCAAGAGACCCAGTACTTC. It encodes CASSLEVGPQETQYF.

CDR3 in amino acids: CSVRTGGRTGELFF. CDR3 nucleotides: TGCAGCGTAAGGACAGGGGGTCGGACCGGGGAGCTGTTTTTT. The chain links TRBV29-1 to TRBJ2-2, with 10 bases matching TRBD1. With V trimmed by 6 bases and J by 5 bases, 6 bases remained unmatched. The germline V gene encodes CDR1 SQVTM and CDR2 ANQGSEA. The length of the CDR3 is 14 residues.

This rearrangement joins TRBV9 to TRBJ1-3; the D gene is possibly TRBD1 (5 bases). Germline V gene lookup returns CDR1 SGDLS and CDR2 YYNGEE. This CDR3 contains 15 residues. The germline V and J ends were trimmed by 3 bases and 0 bases, with 10 bases remaining between them. CDR3 nucleotide sequence: TGTGCCAGCAGCGAGGAGACAGACTCTGGAAACACCATATATTTT. This codes for CASSEETDSGNTIYF.

The table lists this clone with a few counts. This chain joins TRBV30 and TRBJ1-2; D gene unclear. V was clipped by 5 bases and J by 8 bases, with 9 bases between them. The germline CDR1 and CDR2 sequences are GTSNPN and SVGIG (reference sequence). There are 10 residues in the CDR3. For the CDR3, the DNA is TGTGCCTGGGGTGCGGAGGGCTACACCTTC. It codes for CAWGAEGYTF.

This rearrangement joins TRBV7-6 to TRBJ1-1; D is undetermined. CDR3 length: 13 residues. Trimming took 2 bases from V and 0 from J, leaving 4 bases between them. Germline assignment: CDR1 SGHVS and CDR2 FNYEAQ. CDR3 amino acids: CASSLQMNTEAFF. DNA for the CDR3: TGTGCCAGCAGCTTACAGATGAACACTGAAGCTTTCTTT.